What follows is one T cell receptor (beta chain) and its context. Antigen specificity is unknown. These data belong to a study of cytomegalovirus exposure and HLA in healthy donors. Findings and caveats of the study: Reports showed the classifier diagnosing cytomegalovirus status with high specificity and sensitivity.

Looked up from germline, CDR1 is SQVTM and CDR2 is ANQGSEA. The CDR3 loop spans 14 amino acids. Trimming took 7 bases from V and 4 from J, leaving 14 bases between them. PCR used 60 Vbeta primers and 13 Jbeta primers. This table comes from immunoSEQ multiplex PCR, and its TCRdb copy is limited to in-frame clones, with some not included. The data include roughly 69,000 clones; the top ten clones carry about 1.8%. The chain has TRBV29-1 and TRBJ2-6; D might be TRBD1 (5 bases). The receptor's source is a woman aged 25 to 45 in good health and CMV-seronegative. The sample consisted of PBMCs. The CDR3 spells CSAQQEGGANVLTF. DNA for the CDR3: TGCAGCGCCCAACAGGAAGGAGGGGCCAACGTCCTGACTTTC.